A few counts support the clone carrying this T cell receptor beta chain. Its antigen is unidentified. This entry is derived from a study of T-cell reconstitution after alpha-beta-depleted transplantation in children. Study conclusions and caveats: Several hundred expanded graft clones reportedly were the source of alpha-beta T cells about two months after transplant. Diversity and T-cell counts at one year after transplant derived mostly from new T cells.

Germline CDR1 and CDR2: SGHKS and YYEKEE (reference sequence). This CDR3 is 15 amino acids long. With 0 bases removed from V and 5 bases from J, the gap between germline ends came to 14 bases. Unique molecular identifiers were incorporated into the prepared TCRbeta library. TCRdb recomputed calls from the PCR reads with MiXCR, one row per CDR3 protein. The table records about 300,000 distinct CDR3 sequences, nearly 8% of them present only once. The starting material was peripheral blood, obtained 360 days after TCRalphabeta/CD19-depleted stem cell transplant. The V call is TRBV5-5, the J call TRBJ1-1; no firm D call. The receptor comes from a female patient aged 2 to 10 who had a stem cell transplant for Fanconi anemia, so the T cells may come from the graft donor. The CDR3 DNA sequence: TGTGCCAGCAGCTTGGGTTCGCGGGTGTGGACTGAAGCTTTCTTT. Translated: CASSLGSRVWTEAFF.